These T cell receptor beta chains were read from a single sample in a study of CD8 T cells in Susac syndrome. Each CDR3 protein is one row after TCRdb ran MiXCR on the immunoSEQ multiplex PCR reads. The sample includes about 210,000 distinct CDR3 sequences, around 93% of them seen just once. The specimen sequenced was CD4+ T cells from PBMCs. The receptors were gathered from a human donor with Susac syndrome. CDR3s include the opening cysteine and the closing phenylalanine or tryptophan. Fields, in order: CDR3 protein, CDR3 DNA, clone size, V gene, D gene, J gene. D genes are given only for firm matches. Some rows mark clone size as missing; the rest say once, few, many or name a class of expanded clone.

CASSPGTGSTNYGYTF TGTGCCAGCTCACCCGGGACAGGATCAACTAACTATGGCTACACCTTC - TRBV18 TRBD1 TRBJ1-2
CACRTGAFTEAFF TGTGCCTGCCGGACAGGGGCCTTCACTGAAGCTTTCTTT - TRBV30 TRBD1 TRBJ1-1
CASSPFLDEQFF TGTGCCAGCAGCCCTTTCCTGGATGAGCAGTTCTTC - TRBV6-6 - TRBJ2-1
CASSQDGRPPASYEQYF TGTGCCAGCAGCCAAGACGGGCGACCGCCGGCTTCCTACGAGCAGTACTTC - TRBV14 - TRBJ2-7
CASSLEMLQGELFF TGTGCCAGCAGCTTAGAAATGCTCCAGGGGGAGCTGTTTTTT - TRBV7-2 - TRBJ2-2
CASRGGSNEKLFF TGTGCCAGCAGAGGCGGGAGTAATGAAAAACTGTTTTTT once TRBV28 - TRBJ1-4
CASSLDTNYGYTF TGCGCCAGCAGCTTGGACACGAACTATGGCTACACCTTC few TRBV5-1 - TRBJ1-2
CASSQGRTGGWETQYF TGTGCCAGCAGCCAAGGTCGGACAGGGGGGTGGGAGACCCAGTACTTC - TRBV3-1 TRBD1 TRBJ2-5
CASSPVTESYEQYF TGTGCCAGCAGCCCCGTGACTGAATCCTACGAGCAGTACTTC once TRBV9 - TRBJ2-7
CASSLRDKGSPNQPQHF TGTGCCAGCAGTTTACGGGACAAGGGTTCGCCGAATCAGCCCCAGCATTTT - TRBV27 - TRBJ1-5
CASSLSLGQGEKLFF TGTGCCAGCAGCTTAAGCCTCGGACAGGGTGAAAAACTGTTTTTT - TRBV9 TRBD1 TRBJ1-4
CASSSSGDNSYEQYF TGTGCCAGCAGCTCTAGCGGCGATAACTCCTACGAGCAGTACTTC - TRBV9 TRBD2 TRBJ2-7
CASTPTGFYGYTF TGTGCCAGCACACCGACAGGGTTCTATGGCTACACCTTC - TRBV6-2/TRBV6-3 TRBD1 TRBJ1-2
CAWSNFGGRYEQYF TGTGCCTGGAGTAACTTTGGGGGTCGCTACGAGCAGTACTTC - TRBV30 - TRBJ2-7
CASSLGEGRPYNEQFF TGCGCCAGCAGCTTGGGTGAGGGGCGCCCCTACAATGAGCAGTTCTTC - TRBV5-1 - TRBJ2-1
CAISVQLEGETQYF TGTGCCATCAGTGTCCAACTAGAGGGTGAGACCCAGTACTTC - TRBV10-3 - TRBJ2-5
CASTTGTSSEQYF TGTGCCAGCACCACCGGGACCTCCAGCGAGCAGTACTTC - TRBV6-5 - TRBJ2-7
CASSLGQGRLNTEAFF TGTGCCAGCAGCTTAGGACAGGGGAGGTTGAACACTGAAGCTTTCTTT - TRBV11-1 TRBD1 TRBJ1-1
CASSPGQPPYEQYF TGTGCCAGCTCACCGGGACAGCCACCCTACGAGCAGTACTTC - TRBV18 TRBD1 TRBJ2-7
CASRLTGGNGYTF TGTGCCAGCAGGCTGACAGGGGGCAATGGCTACACCTTC - TRBV7-2 TRBD1 TRBJ1-2
CASSGRDRGETQYF TGTGCCAGCAGCGGCCGGGACAGGGGAGAGACCCAGTACTTC - TRBV7-8 TRBD1 TRBJ2-5
CSARKGQTLEAFF TGCAGTGCTAGAAAGGGACAGACCCTTGAAGCTTTCTTT - TRBV20-1 TRBD1 TRBJ1-1
CASSPLSMESTEAFF TGTGCCAGCTCCCCCTTGAGTATGGAATCGACTGAAGCTTTCTTT - TRBV18 - TRBJ1-1
CAWSTGTGDYEQYF TGTGCCTGGAGTACGGGGACAGGGGATTACGAGCAGTACTTC - TRBV30 TRBD1 TRBJ2-7
CASSSSGNYGYTF TGTGCCAGCAGCTCCTCGGGGAACTATGGCTACACCTTC - TRBV9 - TRBJ1-2
CASRLPFGPQQYF TGTGCCAGCAGATTACCGTTTGGACCCCAACAGTACTTC once TRBV28 - TRBJ2-7
CASTPTRGSLMNTEAFF TGTGCCAGCACCCCTACGCGAGGCAGCCTAATGAACACTGAAGCTTTCTTT - TRBV12-3/TRBV12-4 - TRBJ1-1
CASSFSGRGGENQPQHF TGTGCCAGCAGCTTTTCGGGTCGGGGAGGGGAAAATCAGCCCCAGCATTTT - TRBV7-3 - TRBJ1-5
CASSYRGVAGNTIYF TGTGCCAGCAGTTACCGGGGAGTCGCTGGAAACACCATATATTTT few TRBV6-5 - TRBJ1-3
CASSGTSGGEETQYF TGTGCCAGCAGCGGGACTAGCGGGGGGGAAGAGACCCAGTACTTC - TRBV3-1 TRBD2 TRBJ2-5
CATSDLGRDTQYF TGTGCCACCAGTGATTTGGGAAGAGATACGCAGTATTTT - TRBV24-1 - TRBJ2-3
CASSAVGGPPKNYTF TGTGCCAGCAGCGCGGTAGGGGGACCCCCTAAGAACTACACCTTC - TRBV13 - TRBJ1-2
CASRPLTGRGGSYEQYF TGTGCCAGCAGACCGTTAACGGGAAGGGGAGGGTCCTACGAGCAGTACTTC - TRBV28 TRBD2 TRBJ2-7
CASTGQGAPYTEAFF TGTGCCAGCACGGGGCAGGGGGCACCGTACACTGAAGCTTTCTTT - TRBV7-9 TRBD1 TRBJ1-1
CASSVLTSGSDTQYF TGTGCCAGCAGCGTGCTGACTAGCGGATCAGATACGCAGTATTTT once TRBV9 TRBD2 TRBJ2-3
CASSLSTGELFF TGTGCCAGCAGTTTAAGCACCGGGGAGCTGTTTTTT few TRBV27 - TRBJ2-2
CASRDRGGEKLFF TGTGCCAGCAGGGACAGGGGAGGTGAAAAACTGTTTTTT - TRBV25-1 TRBD1 TRBJ1-4
CASSLPGLETGELFF TGTGCCAGCAGCCTCCCGGGACTAGAGACCGGGGAGCTGTTTTTT few TRBV3-1 TRBD2 TRBJ2-2
CASSRGTGETEAFF TGCGCCAGCAGCCGTGGGACAGGGGAGACTGAAGCTTTCTTT few TRBV4-3 TRBD1 TRBJ1-1
CASSAGVQPQHF TGTGCCAGCAGTGCCGGGGTTCAGCCCCAGCATTTT few TRBV6-6 - TRBJ1-5
CASSQDVNTEAFF TGTGCCAGCAGCCAAGATGTGAACACTGAAGCTTTCTTT - TRBV3-1 - TRBJ1-1
CASSRDEVEQFF TGTGCCAGCAGCCGGGACGAGGTTGAGCAGTTCTTC - TRBV7-9 - TRBJ2-1
CASSLDQGRQETQYF TGTGCCAGCAGCTTAGATCAAGGACGGCAAGAGACCCAGTACTTC - TRBV5-4 - TRBJ2-5
CASSQGGRGPWPQHF TGTGCCAGCAGCCAAGGCGGCAGGGGGCCATGGCCCCAGCATTTT - TRBV4-2 TRBD1 TRBJ1-5
CAWRSANTGELFF TGTGCCTGGAGGTCAGCGAACACCGGGGAGCTGTTTTTT - TRBV30 - TRBJ2-2
CASSTPGGSQETQYF TGTGCCAGCAGCACGCCAGGGGGATCGCAGGAGACCCAGTACTTC - TRBV7-8 TRBD1 TRBJ2-5
CASRLDRGYSNQPQHF TGTGCCAGCAGACTTGACAGGGGATATAGCAATCAGCCCCAGCATTTT - TRBV12-3/TRBV12-4 TRBD1 TRBJ1-5
CASRRAAGTGKNIQYF TGTGCCAGTAGGCGGGCAGCCGGGACAGGGAAGAACATTCAGTACTTC - TRBV19 TRBD1 TRBJ2-4
CAWSSGQGGTEAFF TGTGCCTGGAGTTCGGGACAGGGCGGCACTGAAGCTTTCTTT - TRBV30 TRBD1 TRBJ1-1